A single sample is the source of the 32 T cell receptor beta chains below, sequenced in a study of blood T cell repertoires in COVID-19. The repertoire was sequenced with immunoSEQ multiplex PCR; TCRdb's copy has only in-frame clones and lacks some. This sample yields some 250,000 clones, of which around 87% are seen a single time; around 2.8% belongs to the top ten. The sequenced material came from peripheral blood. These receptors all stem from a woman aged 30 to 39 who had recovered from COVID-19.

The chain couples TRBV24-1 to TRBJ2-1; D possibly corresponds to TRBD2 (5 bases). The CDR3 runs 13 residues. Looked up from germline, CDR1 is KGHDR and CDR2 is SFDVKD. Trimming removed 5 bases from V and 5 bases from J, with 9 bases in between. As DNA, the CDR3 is TGTGCCACCAGTGTAGCCGGGGACAATGAGCAGTTCTTC. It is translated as CATSVAGDNEQFF.

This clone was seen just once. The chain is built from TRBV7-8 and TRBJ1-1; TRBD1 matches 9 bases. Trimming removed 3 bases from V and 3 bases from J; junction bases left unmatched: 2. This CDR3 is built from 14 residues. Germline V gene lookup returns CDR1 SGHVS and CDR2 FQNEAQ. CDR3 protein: CASSFRQGDTEAFF. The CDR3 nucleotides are TGTGCCAGCAGCTTCAGACAGGGGGACACTGAAGCTTTCTTT.

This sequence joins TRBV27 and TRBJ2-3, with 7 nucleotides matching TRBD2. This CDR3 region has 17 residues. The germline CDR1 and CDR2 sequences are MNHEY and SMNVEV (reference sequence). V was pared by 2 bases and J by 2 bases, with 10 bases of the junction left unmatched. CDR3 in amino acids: CASSLKSAGANTDTQYF. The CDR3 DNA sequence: TGTGCCAGCAGTTTAAAATCGGCGGGAGCAAACACAGATACGCAGTATTTT.

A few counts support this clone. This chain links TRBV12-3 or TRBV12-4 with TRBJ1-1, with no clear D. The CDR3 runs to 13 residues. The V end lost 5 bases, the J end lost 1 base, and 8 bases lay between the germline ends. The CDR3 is CASSMIRNTEAFF. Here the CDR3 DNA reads TGTGCCAGCAGTATGATCAGGAACACTGAAGCTTTCTTT.

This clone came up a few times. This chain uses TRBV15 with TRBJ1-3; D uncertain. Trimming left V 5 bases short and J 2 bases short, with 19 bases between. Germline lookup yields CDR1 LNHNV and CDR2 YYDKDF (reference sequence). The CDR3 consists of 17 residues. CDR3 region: CATSSPPHMIAGNTIYF. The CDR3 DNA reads TGTGCCACCAGCTCACCCCCTCACATGATTGCTGGAAACACCATATATTTT. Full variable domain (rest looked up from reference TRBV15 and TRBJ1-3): DAMVIQNPRYQVTQFGKPVTLSCSQTLNHNVMYWYQQKSSQAPKLLFHYYDKDFNNEADTPDNFQSRRPNTSFCFLDIRSPGLGDTAMYLCATSSPPHMIAGNTIYFGEGSWLTVV.

The CDR3 region has the DNA TGTGCCTGGAGCGCCGCCGGGACAGGGTATAATTCACCCCTCCACTTT. Translation gives CAWSAAGTGYNSPLHF. V usage is TRBV30 and J usage is TRBJ1-6; 9 nucleotides align to TRBD1. The V gene's germline CDR1 is GTSNPN and CDR2 SVGIG (reference sequence). The CDR3 is 16 residues long. Germline trimming cut 3 bases from V and 4 bases from J; bases unmatched to any gene: 7.

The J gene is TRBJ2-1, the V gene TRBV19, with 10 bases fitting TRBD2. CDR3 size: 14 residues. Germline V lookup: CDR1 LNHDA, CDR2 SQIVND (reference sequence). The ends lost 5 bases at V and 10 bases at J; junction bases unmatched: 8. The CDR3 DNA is TGTGCCAGTAGTGCCTGGACTAGCGGCCAAGAGCAGTTCTTC. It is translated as CASSAWTSGQEQFF.

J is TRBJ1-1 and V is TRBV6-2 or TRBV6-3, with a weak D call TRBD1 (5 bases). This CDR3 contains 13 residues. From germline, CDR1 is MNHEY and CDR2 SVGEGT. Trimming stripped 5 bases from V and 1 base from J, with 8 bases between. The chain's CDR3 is CASSQQANTEAFF. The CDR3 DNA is TGTGCCAGCAGTCAACAGGCGAACACTGAAGCTTTCTTT.

The CDR3 is CASSQVAGAWDTQYF. Written as DNA, the CDR3 is TGCGCCAGCAGCCAAGTGGCGGGTGCTTGGGATACGCAGTATTTT. The chain uses TRBV4-1 and TRBJ2-3, with D maybe TRBD2 (5 bases). The CDR3 totals 15 residues. Trimming left V 1 base short and J 6 bases short, with 14 bases between. CDR1 and CDR2 (germline): MGHRA, YSYEKL.

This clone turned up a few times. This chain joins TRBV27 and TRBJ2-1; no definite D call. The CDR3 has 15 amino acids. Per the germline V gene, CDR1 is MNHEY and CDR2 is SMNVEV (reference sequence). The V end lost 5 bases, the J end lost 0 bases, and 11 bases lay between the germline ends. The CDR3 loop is CASSPKLLSYNEQFF. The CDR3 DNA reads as TGTGCCAGCAGTCCGAAACTCCTCTCCTACAATGAGCAGTTCTTC.

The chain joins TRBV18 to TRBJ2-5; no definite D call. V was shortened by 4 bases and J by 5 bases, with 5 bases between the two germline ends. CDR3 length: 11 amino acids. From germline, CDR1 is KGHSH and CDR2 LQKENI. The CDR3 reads CASSLRETQYF. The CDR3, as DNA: TGTGCCAGCTCACTGCGGGAGACCCAGTACTTC.

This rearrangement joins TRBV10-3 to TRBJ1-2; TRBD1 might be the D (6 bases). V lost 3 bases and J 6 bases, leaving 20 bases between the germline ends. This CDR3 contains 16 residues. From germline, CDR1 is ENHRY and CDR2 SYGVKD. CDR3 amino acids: CAISEPYRAPGNGYTF. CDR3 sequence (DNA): TGTGCCATCAGTGAACCGTACAGGGCACCTGGGAATGGCTACACCTTC.

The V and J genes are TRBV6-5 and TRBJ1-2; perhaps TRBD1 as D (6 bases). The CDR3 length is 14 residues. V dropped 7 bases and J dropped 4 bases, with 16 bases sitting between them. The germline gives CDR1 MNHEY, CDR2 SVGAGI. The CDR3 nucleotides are TGTGCCAGCACTCCCCGTGGGGGCGTCTATGGCTACACCTTC. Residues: CASTPRGGVYGYTF.

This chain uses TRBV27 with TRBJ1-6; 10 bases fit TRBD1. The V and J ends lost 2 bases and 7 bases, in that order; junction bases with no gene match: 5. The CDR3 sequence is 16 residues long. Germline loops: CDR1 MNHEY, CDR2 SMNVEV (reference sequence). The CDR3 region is CASSLHDRGLNSPLHF. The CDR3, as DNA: TGTGCCAGCAGTTTACATGACAGGGGGCTGAATTCACCCCTCCACTTT.

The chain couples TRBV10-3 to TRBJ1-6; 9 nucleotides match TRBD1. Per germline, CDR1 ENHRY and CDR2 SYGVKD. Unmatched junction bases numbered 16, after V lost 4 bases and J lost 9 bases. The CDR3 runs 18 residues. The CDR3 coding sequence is TGTGCCATCAGTGTGGGGGGACAGGGTCTGTTTCGTGTTTCACCCCTCCACTTT. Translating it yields CAISVGGQGLFRVSPLHF.

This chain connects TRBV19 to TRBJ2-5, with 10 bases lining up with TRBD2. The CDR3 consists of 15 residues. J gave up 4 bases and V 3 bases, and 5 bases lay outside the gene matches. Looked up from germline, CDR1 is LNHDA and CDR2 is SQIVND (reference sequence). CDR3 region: CASSIGTSDRETQYF. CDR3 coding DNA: TGTGCCAGTAGTATCGGGACTAGCGATCGAGAGACCCAGTACTTC.

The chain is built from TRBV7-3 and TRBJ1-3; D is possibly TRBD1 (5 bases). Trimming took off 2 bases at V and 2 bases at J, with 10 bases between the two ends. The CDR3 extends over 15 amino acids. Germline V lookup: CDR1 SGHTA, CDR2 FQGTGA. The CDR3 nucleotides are TGTGCCAGCAGCTTAGCCTCAGGGACTGGAAACACCATATATTTT. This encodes CASSLASGTGNTIYF.

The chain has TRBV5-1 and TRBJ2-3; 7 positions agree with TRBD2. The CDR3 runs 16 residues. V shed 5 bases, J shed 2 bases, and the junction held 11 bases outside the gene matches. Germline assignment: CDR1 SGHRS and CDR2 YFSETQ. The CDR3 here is CASRRRSGAFTDTQYF. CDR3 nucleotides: TGCGCCAGCAGACGACGAAGCGGGGCCTTCACAGATACGCAGTATTTT.

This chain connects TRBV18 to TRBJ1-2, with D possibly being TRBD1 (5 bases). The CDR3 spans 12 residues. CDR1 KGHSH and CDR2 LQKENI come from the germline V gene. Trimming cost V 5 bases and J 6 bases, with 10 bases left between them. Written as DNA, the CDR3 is TGTGCCAGCTCATGGGGGGAGGATGGCTACACCTTC. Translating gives CASSWGEDGYTF.

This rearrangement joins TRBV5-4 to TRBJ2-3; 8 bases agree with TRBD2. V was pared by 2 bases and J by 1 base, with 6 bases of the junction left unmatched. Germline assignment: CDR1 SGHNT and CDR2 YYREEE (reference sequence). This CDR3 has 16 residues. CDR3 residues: CASSFKTLAGTDTQYF. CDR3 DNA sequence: TGTGCCAGCAGCTTTAAAACACTAGCGGGCACAGATACGCAGTATTTT.

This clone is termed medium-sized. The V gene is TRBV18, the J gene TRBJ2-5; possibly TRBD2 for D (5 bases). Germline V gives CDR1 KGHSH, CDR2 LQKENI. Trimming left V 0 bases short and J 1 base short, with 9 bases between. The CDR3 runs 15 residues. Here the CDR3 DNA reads TGTGCCAGCTCACCACCGAACGGACTCCAAGAGACCCAGTACTTC. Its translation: CASSPPNGLQETQYF.

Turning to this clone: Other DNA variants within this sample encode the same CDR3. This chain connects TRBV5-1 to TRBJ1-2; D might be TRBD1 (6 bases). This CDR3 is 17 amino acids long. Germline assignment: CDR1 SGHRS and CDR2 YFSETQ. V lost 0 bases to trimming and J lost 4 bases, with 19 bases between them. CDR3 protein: CASSLGRTVALGYGYTF. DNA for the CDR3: TGCGCCAGCAGCTTGGGACGGACAGTAGCTTTAGGCTATGGCTACACCTTC.

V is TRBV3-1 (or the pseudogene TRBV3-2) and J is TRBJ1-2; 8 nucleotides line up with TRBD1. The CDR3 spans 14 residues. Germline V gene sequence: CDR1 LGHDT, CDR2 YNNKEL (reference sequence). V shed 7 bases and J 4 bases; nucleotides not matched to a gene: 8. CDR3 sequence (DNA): TGTGCCAGCAACCGGGCAGGGGGCCTCTATGGCTACACCTTC. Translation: CASNRAGGLYGYTF.

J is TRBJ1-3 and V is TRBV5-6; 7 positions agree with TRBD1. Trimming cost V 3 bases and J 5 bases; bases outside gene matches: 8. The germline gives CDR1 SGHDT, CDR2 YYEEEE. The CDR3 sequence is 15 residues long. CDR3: CASSSSRQGRNTIYF. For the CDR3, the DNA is TGTGCCAGCAGCTCTAGCCGACAGGGTCGAAACACCATATATTTT.

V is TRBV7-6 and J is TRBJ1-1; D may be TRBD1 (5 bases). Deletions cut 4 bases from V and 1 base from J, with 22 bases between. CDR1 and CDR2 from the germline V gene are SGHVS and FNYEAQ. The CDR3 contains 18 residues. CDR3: CASSYTGGPGPPNTEAFF. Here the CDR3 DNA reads TGTGCCAGCAGCTACACAGGTGGCCCTGGCCCCCCGAACACTGAAGCTTTCTTT.

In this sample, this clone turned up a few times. The CDR3 nucleotides read TGTGCCAGCAGGGACAGGGGGAGCAATCAGCCCCAGCATTTT. This sequence encodes CASRDRGSNQPQHF. The gene calls are TRBV2 and TRBJ1-5; 10 bases are a match to TRBD1. Germline-derived CDR1 and CDR2 are SNHLY and FYNNEI. The CDR3 length is 14 residues. V shed 6 bases and J 1 base; nucleotides not matched to a gene: 0.

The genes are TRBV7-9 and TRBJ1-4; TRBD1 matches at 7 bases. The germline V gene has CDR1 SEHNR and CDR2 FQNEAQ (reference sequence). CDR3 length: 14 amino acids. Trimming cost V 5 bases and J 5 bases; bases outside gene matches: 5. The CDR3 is CASSPGTANEKLFF. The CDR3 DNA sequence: TGTGCCAGCAGCCCCGGGACAGCGAATGAAAAACTGTTTTTT. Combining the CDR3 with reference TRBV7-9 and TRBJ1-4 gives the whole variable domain DTGVSQNPRHKITKRGQNVTFRCDPISEHNRLYWYRQTLGQGPEFLTYFQNEAQLEKSRLLSDRFSAERPKGSFSTLEIQRTEQGDSAMYLCASSPGTANEKLFFGSGTQLSVL.

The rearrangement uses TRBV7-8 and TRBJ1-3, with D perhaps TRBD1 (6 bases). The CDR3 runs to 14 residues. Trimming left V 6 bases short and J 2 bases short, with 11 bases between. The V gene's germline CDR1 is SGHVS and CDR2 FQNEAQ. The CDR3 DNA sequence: TGTGCCAGCAGAAAGCGACAGGCTGGAAACACCATATATTTT. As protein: CASRKRQAGNTIYF.

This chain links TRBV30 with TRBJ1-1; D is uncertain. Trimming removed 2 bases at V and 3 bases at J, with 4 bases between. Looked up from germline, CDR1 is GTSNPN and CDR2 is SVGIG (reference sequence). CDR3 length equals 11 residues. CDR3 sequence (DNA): TGTGCCTGGAGTTCCTACACTGAAGCTTTCTTT. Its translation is CAWSSYTEAFF.

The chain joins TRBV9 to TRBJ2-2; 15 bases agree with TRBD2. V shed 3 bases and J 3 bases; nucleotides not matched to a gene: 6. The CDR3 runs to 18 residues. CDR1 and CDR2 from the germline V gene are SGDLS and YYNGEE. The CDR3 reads CASSAGTSGGFYTGELFF. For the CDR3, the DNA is TGTGCCAGCAGCGCCGGGACTAGCGGGGGGTTTTACACCGGGGAGCTGTTTTTT.

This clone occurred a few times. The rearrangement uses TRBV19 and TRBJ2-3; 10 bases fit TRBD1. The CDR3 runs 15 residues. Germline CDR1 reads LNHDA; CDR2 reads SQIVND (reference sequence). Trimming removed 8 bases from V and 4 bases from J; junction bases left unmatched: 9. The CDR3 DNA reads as TGTGCCAGTTCCCCCGGGACAGGGGATGCAGATACGCAGTATTTT. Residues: CASSPGTGDADTQYF.

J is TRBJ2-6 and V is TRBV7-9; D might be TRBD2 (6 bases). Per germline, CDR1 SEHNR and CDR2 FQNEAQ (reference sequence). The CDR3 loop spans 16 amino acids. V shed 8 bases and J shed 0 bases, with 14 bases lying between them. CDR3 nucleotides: TGTGCCAGCTTCCCGGGAGTTTCCTCTGGGGCCAACGTCCTGACTTTC. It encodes CASFPGVSSGANVLTF. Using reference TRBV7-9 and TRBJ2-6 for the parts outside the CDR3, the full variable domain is DTGVSQNPRHKITKRGQNVTFRCDPISEHNRLYWYRQTLGQGPEFLTYFQNEAQLEKSRLLSDRFSAERPKGSFSTLEIQRTEQGDSAMYLCASFPGVSSGANVLTFGAGSRLTVL.